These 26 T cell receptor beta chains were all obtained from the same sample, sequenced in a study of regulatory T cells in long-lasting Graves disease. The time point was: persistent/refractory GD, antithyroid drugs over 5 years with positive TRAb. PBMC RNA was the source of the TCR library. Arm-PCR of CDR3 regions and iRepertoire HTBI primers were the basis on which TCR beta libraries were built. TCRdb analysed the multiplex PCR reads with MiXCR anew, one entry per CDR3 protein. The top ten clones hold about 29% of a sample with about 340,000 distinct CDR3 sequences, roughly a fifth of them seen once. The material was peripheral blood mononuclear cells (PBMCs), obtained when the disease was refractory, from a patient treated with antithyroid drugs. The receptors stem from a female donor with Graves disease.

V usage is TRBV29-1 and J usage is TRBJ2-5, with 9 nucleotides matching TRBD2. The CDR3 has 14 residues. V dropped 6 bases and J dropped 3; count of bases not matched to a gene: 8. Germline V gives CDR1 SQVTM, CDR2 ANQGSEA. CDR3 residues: CSVAGTSLKETQYF. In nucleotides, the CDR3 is TGCAGCGTCGCCGGGACTAGCCTCAAAGAGACCCAGTACTTC. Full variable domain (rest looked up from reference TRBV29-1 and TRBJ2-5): SAVISQKPSRDICQRGTSLTIQCQVDSQVTMMFWYRQQPGQSLTLIATANQGSEATYESGFVIDKFPISRPNLTFSTLTVSNMSPEDSSIYLCSVAGTSLKETQYFGPGTRLLVL.

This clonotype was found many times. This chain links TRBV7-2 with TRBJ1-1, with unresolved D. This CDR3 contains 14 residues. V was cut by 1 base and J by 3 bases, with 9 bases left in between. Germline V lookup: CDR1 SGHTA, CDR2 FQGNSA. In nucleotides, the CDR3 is TGTGCCAGCAGCTTAGAAGGTTTCTACACTGAAGCTTTCTTT. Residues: CASSLEGFYTEAFF.

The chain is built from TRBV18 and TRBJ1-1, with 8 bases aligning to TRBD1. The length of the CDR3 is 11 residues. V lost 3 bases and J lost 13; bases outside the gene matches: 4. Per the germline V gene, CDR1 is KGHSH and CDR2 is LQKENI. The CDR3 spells CASSPDREVFF. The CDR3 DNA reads TGTGCCAGCTCACCGGACAGGGAGGTTTTCTTT.

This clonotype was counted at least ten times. The CDR3 DNA reads as TGTGCCAGCACTCTGGACAGGCTTGGAGGCTACACCTTC. Protein product: CASTLDRLGGYTF. This chain uses TRBV6-1 with TRBJ1-2, with 7 bases matching TRBD1. Germline V CDR1 and CDR2: MNHNS, SASEGT. J was trimmed by 8 bases and V by 7 bases; bases with no gene match: 10. CDR3 length: 13 amino acids.

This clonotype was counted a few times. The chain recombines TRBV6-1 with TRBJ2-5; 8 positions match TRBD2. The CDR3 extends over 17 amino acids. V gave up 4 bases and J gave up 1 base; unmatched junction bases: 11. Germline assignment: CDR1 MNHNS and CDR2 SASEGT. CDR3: CASSASPGAGGQETQYF. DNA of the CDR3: TGTGCCAGCAGTGCTAGCCCAGGGGCGGGGGGCCAAGAGACCCAGTACTTC.

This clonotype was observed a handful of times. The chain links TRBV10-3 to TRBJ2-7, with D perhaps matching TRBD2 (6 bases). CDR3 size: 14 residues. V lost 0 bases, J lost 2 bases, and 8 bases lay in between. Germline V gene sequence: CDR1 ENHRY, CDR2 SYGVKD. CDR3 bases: TGTGCCATCAGTGAGTCAGGGGAGGCCTACGAGCAGTACTTC. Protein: CAISESGEAYEQYF.

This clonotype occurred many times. The CDR3 spells CASSHATGQEQYF. Here the CDR3 DNA reads TGTGCCAGCAGCCACGCCACAGGACAGGAGCAGTACTTC. The chain links TRBV3-1 to TRBJ2-7, with a possible D match to TRBD1 (6 bases). Trimming removed 3 bases from V and 7 bases from J, with 13 bases in between. Germline V CDR1 and CDR2: LGHDT, YNNKEL (reference sequence). This CDR3 region has 13 residues.

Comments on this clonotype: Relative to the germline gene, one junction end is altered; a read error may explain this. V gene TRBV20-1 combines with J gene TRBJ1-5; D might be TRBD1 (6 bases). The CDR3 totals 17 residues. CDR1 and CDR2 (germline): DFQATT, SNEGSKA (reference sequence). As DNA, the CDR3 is TGCAGTGCTAGAGTTGGGACATTCATGTATAGCGATCAGCCCCAGCATTTT. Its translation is CSARVGTFMYSDQPQHF.

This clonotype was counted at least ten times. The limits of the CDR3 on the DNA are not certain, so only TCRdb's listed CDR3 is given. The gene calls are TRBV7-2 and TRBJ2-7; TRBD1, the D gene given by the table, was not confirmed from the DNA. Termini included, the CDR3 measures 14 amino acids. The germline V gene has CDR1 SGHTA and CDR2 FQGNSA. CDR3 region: CASSFGPGNYEQYF.

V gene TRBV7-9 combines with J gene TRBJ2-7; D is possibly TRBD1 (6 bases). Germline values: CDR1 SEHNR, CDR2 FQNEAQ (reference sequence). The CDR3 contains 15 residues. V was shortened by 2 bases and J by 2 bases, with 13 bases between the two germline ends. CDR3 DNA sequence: TGTGCCAGCAGCTTATTTCCAGGGGCTGCCTACGAGCAGTACTTC. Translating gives CASSLFPGAAYEQYF.

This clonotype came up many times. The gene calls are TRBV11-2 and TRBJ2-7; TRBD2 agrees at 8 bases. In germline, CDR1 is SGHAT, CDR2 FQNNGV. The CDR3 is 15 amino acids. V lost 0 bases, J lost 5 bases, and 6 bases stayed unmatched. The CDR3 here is CASSLDERENDEQYF. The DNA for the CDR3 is TGTGCCAGCAGCTTAGATGAGCGGGAGAACGACGAGCAGTACTTC.

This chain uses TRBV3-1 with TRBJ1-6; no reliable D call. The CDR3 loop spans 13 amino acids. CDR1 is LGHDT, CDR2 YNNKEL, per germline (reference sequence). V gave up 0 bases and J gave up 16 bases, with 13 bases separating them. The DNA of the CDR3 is TGTGCCAGCAGCCAAGATAGGGCCGGACCTCTCCACTTT. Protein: CASSQDRAGPLHF.

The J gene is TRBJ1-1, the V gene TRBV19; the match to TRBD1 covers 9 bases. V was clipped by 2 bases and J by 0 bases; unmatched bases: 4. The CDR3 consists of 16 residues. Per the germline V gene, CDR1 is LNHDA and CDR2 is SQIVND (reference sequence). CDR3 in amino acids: CASSIRQGVMNTEAFF. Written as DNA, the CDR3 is TGTGCCAGTAGTATAAGACAGGGGGTCATGAACACTGAAGCTTTCTTT. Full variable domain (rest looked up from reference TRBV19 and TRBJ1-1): DGGITQSPKYLFRKEGQNVTLSCEQNLNHDAMYWYRQDPGQGLRLIYYSQIVNDFQKGDIAEGYSVSREKKESFPLTVTSAQKNPTAFYLCASSIRQGVMNTEAFFGQGTRLTVV.

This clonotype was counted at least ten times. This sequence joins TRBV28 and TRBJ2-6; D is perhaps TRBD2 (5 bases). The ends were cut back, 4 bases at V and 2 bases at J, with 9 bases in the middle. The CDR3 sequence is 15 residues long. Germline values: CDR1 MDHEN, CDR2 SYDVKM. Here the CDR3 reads CASSSWTAGANVLTF. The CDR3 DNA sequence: TGTGCCAGCAGTTCCTGGACTGCTGGGGCCAACGTCCTGACTTTC.

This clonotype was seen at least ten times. The DNA for the CDR3 is TGTGCCAGCAGCCCCCGGGACGGCTACGAGCAGTACTTC. Translation gives CASSPRDGYEQYF. V usage is TRBV28 and J usage is TRBJ2-7; D might be TRBD1 or TRBD2, each matching 5 bases. The CDR3 consists of 13 residues. Trimming pared 6 bases from V and 3 bases from J, leaving 12 bases between. Germline CDR1 and CDR2: MDHEN and SYDVKM.

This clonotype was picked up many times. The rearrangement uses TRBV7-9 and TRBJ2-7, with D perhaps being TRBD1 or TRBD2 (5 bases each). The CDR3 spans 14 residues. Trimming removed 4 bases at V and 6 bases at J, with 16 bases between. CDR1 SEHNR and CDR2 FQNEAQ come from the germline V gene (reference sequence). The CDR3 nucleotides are TGTGCCAGCAGCTCAGACAGAGGGCCGGGCGAGCAGTACTTC. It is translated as CASSSDRGPGEQYF. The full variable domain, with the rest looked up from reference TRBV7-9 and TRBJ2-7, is DTGVSQNPRHKITKRGQNVTFRCDPISEHNRLYWYRQTLGQGPEFLTYFQNEAQLEKSRLLSDRFSAERPKGSFSTLEIQRTEQGDSAMYLCASSSDRGPGEQYFGPGTRLTVT.

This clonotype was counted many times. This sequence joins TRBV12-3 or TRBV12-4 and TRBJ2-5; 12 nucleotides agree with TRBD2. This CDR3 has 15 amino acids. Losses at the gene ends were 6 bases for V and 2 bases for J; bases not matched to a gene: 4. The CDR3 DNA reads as TGTGCCAGCAGGCCCGGGACTAGCGGGCAAGAGACCCAGTACTTC. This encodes CASRPGTSGQETQYF.

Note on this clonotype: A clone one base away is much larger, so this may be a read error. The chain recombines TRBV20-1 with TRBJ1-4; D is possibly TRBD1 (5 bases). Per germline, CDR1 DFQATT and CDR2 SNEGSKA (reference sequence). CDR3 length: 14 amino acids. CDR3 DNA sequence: TGCAGTGCTAGAGATCGGGGGTTAAGGGAAAAACTGTCTTTT. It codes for CSARDRGLREKLSF.

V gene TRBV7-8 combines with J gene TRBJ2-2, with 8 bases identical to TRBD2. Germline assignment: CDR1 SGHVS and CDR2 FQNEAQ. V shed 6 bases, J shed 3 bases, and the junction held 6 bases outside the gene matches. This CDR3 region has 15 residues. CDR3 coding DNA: TGTGCCAGCAGACTTGGACTAGCAGACACCGGGGAGCTGTTTTTT. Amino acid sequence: CASRLGLADTGELFF.

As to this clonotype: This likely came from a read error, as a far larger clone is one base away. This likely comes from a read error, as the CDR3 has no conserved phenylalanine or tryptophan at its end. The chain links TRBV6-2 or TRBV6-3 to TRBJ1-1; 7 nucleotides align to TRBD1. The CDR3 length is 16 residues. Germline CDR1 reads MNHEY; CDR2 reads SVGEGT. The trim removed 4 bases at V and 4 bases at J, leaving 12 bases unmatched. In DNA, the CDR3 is TGTGCCAGCAGTTTATGGAGCTACAGGGGAAGCACTGAAGCTTTCCTT. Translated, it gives CASSLWSYRGSTEAFL.

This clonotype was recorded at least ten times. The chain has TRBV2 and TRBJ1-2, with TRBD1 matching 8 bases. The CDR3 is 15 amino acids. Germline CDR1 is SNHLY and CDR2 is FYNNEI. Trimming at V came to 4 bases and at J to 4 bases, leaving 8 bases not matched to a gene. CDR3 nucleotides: TGTGCCAGCAGTGGGCAGGGGGCGCAAAGCTATGGCTACACCTTC. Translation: CASSGQGAQSYGYTF.

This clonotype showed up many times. The CDR3: CASSLTGGGNTEAFF. DNA of the CDR3: TGTGCCAGCAGTCTCACAGGGGGCGGGAACACTGAAGCTTTCTTT. This sequence joins TRBV12-3 or TRBV12-4 and TRBJ1-1, with TRBD1 identical over 9 bases. Trimming cost V 5 bases and J 1 base; bases outside gene matches: 5. This CDR3 spans 15 amino acids.

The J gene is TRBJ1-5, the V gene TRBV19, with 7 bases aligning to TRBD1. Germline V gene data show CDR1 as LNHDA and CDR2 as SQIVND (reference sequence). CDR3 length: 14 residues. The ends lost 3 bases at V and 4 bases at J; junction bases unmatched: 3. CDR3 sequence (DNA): TGTGCCAGTAGTATGGGGGACAGTAATCAGCCCCAGCATTTT. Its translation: CASSMGDSNQPQHF. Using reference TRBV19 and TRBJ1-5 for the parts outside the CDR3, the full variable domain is DGGITQSPKYLFRKEGQNVTLSCEQNLNHDAMYWYRQDPGQGLRLIYYSQIVNDFQKGDIAEGYSVSREKKESFPLTVTSAQKNPTAFYLCASSMGDSNQPQHFGDGTRLSIL.

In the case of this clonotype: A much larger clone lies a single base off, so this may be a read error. The CDR3 here is CAISEGERYERYF. The CDR3 coding sequence is TGTGCCATCAGTGAGGGAGAGCGGTACGAGCGGTACTTC. The gene calls are TRBV10-3 and TRBJ2-7; perhaps TRBD2 as D (5 bases). The germline V gene encodes CDR1 ENHRY and CDR2 SYGVKD. This CDR3 contains 13 residues.

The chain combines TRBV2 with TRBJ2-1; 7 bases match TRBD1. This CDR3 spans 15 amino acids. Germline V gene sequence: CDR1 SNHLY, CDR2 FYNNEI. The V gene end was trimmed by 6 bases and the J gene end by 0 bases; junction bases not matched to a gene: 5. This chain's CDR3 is CASRQGQSSYNEQFF. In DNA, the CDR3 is TGTGCCAGCAGACAGGGACAGAGCTCCTACAATGAGCAGTTCTTC. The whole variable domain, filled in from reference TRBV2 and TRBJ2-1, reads EPEVTQTPSHQVTQMGQEVILRCVPISNHLYFYWYRQILGQKVEFLVSFYNNEISEKSEIFDDQFSVERPDGSNFTLKIRSTKLEDSAMYFCASRQGQSSYNEQFFGPGTRLTVL.

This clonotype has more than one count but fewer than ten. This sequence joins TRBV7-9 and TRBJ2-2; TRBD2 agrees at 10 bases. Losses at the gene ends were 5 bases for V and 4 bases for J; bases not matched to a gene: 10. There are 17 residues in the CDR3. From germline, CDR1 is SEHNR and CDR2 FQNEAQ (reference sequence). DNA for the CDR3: TGTGCCAGCAGCCCTCGAGCGGGAGGGCCGGGCACCGGGGAGCTGTTTTTT. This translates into CASSPRAGGPGTGELFF.